This entry describes one TCR beta chain. Each CDR3 protein gets one entry after TCRdb re-called the 5' RACE reads with MiXCR. The table lists hundreds of thousands of distinct CDR3 sequences, 21% of them singletons, with 4% to 4.5% in the top ten. This entry belongs to a study of identical twins. V shed 2 bases and J shed 3 bases, with 10 bases lying between them. The CDR3 length is 14 residues. Germline V CDR1 and CDR2: ENHRY, SYGVKD. The sample was also linked to a second study, of T cells expressing NK-cell markers.

The rearrangement links TRBV10-3 to TRBJ2-5; D might be TRBD2 (6 bases). The sequencing sample was made of PBMCs. This TCR came from a young woman in good health. This CDR3 is CAISEHPGEETQYF. The CDR3 bases are TGTGCCATCAGTGAGCATCCGGGGGAAGAGACCCAGTACTTC.